These T cell receptor beta chains were read from a single sample in a study of CD8+CD57+ T cells in acquired aplastic anemia. TCRdb processed the reads anew with MiXCR; each CDR3 protein has one entry. The data show approximately 200,000 distinct CDR3 sequences, about half seen once. Sample: sorted CD4+, CD8+, or CD8+CD57+ T cells (not recorded which) from PBMCs. All receptors derive from a human donor with aplastic anemia. The CDR3 runs from the conserved cysteine through the conserved F or W. The D gene is left open where the match is weak.

J	V	D	CDR3
TRBJ2-1	TRBV6-5	.	CASSPRSTGSLSEQFF
TRBJ2-1	TRBV7-2	TRBD1	CASSLGGTDNEQFF
TRBJ2-1	TRBV5-5	.	CASSIPGLVYEQFF
TRBJ2-7	TRBV7-2	TRBD1	CASSHGQGIFYERYF
TRBJ1-2	TRBV2	.	CASSLPTSGRSYGYTF
TRBJ2-1	TRBV6-1	.	CASSPNEGSYNEQFF
TRBJ1-1	TRBV20-1	.	CSARKDPNTEAFF
TRBJ2-1	TRBV15	TRBD1	CATGRQGSYNEQFF
TRBJ2-2	TRBV3-1	.	CASSPQSDAGELFF
TRBJ1-1	TRBV6-2/TRBV6-3	.	CASSYQTNTEAFF
TRBJ2-7	TRBV19	TRBD1	CASSQQGGYYEQYF
TRBJ1-4	TRBV28	TRBD1	CASSSWTGGQENEKLFF
TRBJ2-7	TRBV19	TRBD2	CAVTGGYEQYF
TRBJ2-7	TRBV15	.	CATSREARQGGEQYF